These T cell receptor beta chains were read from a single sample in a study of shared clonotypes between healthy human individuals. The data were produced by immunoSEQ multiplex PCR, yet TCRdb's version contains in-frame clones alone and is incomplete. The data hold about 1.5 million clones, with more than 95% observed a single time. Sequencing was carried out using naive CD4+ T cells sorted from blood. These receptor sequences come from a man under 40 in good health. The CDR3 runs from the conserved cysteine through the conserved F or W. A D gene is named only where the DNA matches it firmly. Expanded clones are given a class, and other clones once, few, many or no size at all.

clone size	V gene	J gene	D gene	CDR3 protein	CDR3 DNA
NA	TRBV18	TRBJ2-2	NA	CASSPAFPGELFF	TGTGCCAGCTCACCCGCCTTCCCCGGGGAGCTGTTTTTT
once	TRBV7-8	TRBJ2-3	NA	CASSLARFPDTQYF	TGTGCCAGCAGCTTAGCGCGGTTTCCAGATACGCAGTATTTT
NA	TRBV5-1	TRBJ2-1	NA	CASGSLISGSYNEQFF	TGCGCCAGCGGCAGCCTAATCAGTGGCTCCTACAATGAGCAGTTCTTC
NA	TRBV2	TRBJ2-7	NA	CASSEVNLALNYEQYF	TGTGCCAGCAGTGAAGTAAATCTAGCGCTGAACTACGAGCAGTACTTC
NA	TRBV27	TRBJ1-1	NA	CASSLNPPRNTEAFF	TGTGCCAGCAGTTTAAACCCCCCCAGGAACACTGAAGCTTTCTTT
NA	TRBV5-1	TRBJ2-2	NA	CASSPVAVNTGELFF	TGCGCCAGCAGTCCGGTAGCGGTGAACACCGGGGAGCTGTTTTTT
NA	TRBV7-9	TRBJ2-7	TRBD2	CASSSSGAGDLYEQYF	TGTGCCAGCAGCTCGTCGGGAGCGGGAGATCTCTACGAGCAGTACTTC
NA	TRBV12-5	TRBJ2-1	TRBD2	CASAMWGLAANEQFF	TGTGCTAGTGCTATGTGGGGACTAGCGGCAAATGAGCAGTTCTTC
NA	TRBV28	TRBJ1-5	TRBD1	CASRTGVRNQPQHF	TGTGCCAGCCGTACAGGGGTCAGAAATCAGCCCCAGCATTTT
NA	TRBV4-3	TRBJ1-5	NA	CASSQGRRAGQPQHF	TGCGCCAGCAGCCAAGGGCGCAGGGCGGGTCAGCCCCAGCATTTT
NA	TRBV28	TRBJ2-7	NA	CASSLSLAGPYF	TGTGCCAGCAGTTTATCGCTGGCGGGGCCATACTTC
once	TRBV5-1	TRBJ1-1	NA	CASSQLLSVGTEAFF	TGCGCCAGCAGCCAACTACTAAGTGTGGGCACTGAAGCTTTCTTT
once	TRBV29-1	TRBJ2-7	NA	CSVKAGSYEQYF	TGCAGCGTTAAGGCAGGGTCCTACGAGCAGTACTTC
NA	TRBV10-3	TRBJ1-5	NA	CAISEGTPNQPQHF	TGTGCCATCAGTGAGGGGACACCTAATCAGCCCCAGCATTTT
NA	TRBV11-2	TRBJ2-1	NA	CASSLDYGEYNEQFF	TGTGCCAGCAGCTTGGACTACGGCGAGTACAATGAGCAGTTCTTC
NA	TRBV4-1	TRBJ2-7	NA	CASSQEEGKAYEQYF	TGCGCCAGCAGCCAAGAGGAGGGGAAAGCCTACGAGCAGTACTTC
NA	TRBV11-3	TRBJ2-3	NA	CASSWGTQYF	TGTGCCAGCAGCTGGGGTACGCAGTATTTT
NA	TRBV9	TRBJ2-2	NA	CASSVGAQFTGELFF	TGTGCCAGCAGCGTAGGGGCCCAATTCACCGGGGAGCTGTTTTTT
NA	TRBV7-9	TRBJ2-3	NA	CASSLAPHLDRPDTQYF	TGTGCCAGCAGCTTAGCCCCCCACCTAGACAGGCCCGATACGCAGTATTTT
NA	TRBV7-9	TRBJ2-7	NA	CASSPGGEQYF	TGTGCCAGCAGCCCCGGAGGGGAGCAGTACTTC
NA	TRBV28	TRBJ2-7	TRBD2	CASLSPPGRAGDEQYF	TGTGCCAGCCTAAGCCCCCCCGGGAGGGCCGGGGACGAGCAGTACTTC